These T cell receptor beta chains were read from a single sample in a study of control samples from healthy donors and cancer patients. Some clones are missing from TCRdb's copy, which holds only in-frame ones; the method was immunoSEQ multiplex PCR. Of tens of thousands of clones in the sample, about 87% were seen once. Sequenced input: blood. These receptors came from a woman in her 70s in good health. The CDR3 runs from the conserved cysteine through the conserved F or W. A D gene is named only where the DNA matches it firmly. Clone size, where shown, is once, few, many, or a class for clones that have expanded.

d_gene,j_gene,v_gene,len,abundance,CDR3aa,CDR3nt
TRBD1,TRBJ2-5,TRBV5-4,14,-,CASSPGTAQETQYF,TGTGCCAGCAGCCCCGGGACAGCCCAAGAGACCCAGTACTTC
-,TRBJ2-5,TRBV5-8,13,-,CASTSLGQETQYF,TGTGCCAGCACCTCCCTCGGGCAAGAGACCCAGTACTTC
TRBD1,TRBJ2-3,TRBV2,15,-,CASSEAGTGTDTQYF,TGTGCCAGCAGTGAAGCCGGGACAGGCACAGATACGCAGTATTTT
TRBD2,TRBJ2-1,TRBV7-2,15,-,CASNPSGRAIYEQFF,TGTGCCAGCAACCCTAGCGGGAGGGCCATCTATGAGCAGTTCTTC
TRBD1,TRBJ2-7,TRBV19,14,-,CASSIPGTAYEQYF,TGTGCCAGTAGTATCCCCGGGACAGCCTACGAGCAGTACTTC
-,TRBJ1-1,TRBV11-2,14,once,CASSLGWQSTEAFF,TGTGCCAGCAGCTTAGGGTGGCAGAGCACTGAAGCTTTCTTT
-,TRBJ1-2,TRBV20-1,10,-,CSAPEGGYTF,TGCAGTGCCCCGGAGGGTGGCTACACCTTC
-,TRBJ1-1,TRBV19,16,-,CASSSSGVWMNTEAFF,TGTGCCAGTAGTTCTAGCGGGGTGTGGATGAACACTGAAGCTTTCTTT
-,TRBJ1-1,TRBV29-1,12,-,CSGQDPNTEAFF,TGCAGCGGCCAGGACCCGAACACTGAAGCTTTCTTT
TRBD1,TRBJ2-7,TRBV6-5,13,few,CASRTGTVNEQYF,TGTGCCAGCAGGACCGGGACAGTAAACGAGCAGTACTTC
-,TRBJ1-1,TRBV5-4,14,-,CASSLGRVGGEAFF,TGTGCCAGCAGCTTGGGTCGGGTGGGCGGTGAAGCTTTCTTT